The present entry profiles one TCR beta chain with its context. As yet, its antigen is unknown. CDR3 length: 15 amino acids. Deletions cut 6 bases from V and 5 bases from J, with 19 bases between. Germline V lookup: CDR1 KGHSH, CDR2 LQKENI. The data belong to a study of OX40 agonist ivuxolimab in advanced cancers. Broader study findings: CD4+ and CD8+ T cells in blood underwent clonal expansion by week 6 at 0.1 to 3.0 mg/kg.

Generated by immunoSEQ multiplex PCR, the TCRdb table keeps only in-frame clones and is missing some. The repertoire holds almost 15,000 clones, with over 70% as singletons. This sequence was found in an adult with an advanced solid tumor such as melanoma, head and neck, liver or kidney cancer. The chain links TRBV18 to TRBJ2-5; a possible D gene is TRBD2 (5 bases). This specimen consisted of CD4+ or CD8+ T cells sorted from blood, obtained in a trial of the OX40 agonist ivuxolimab. CDR3 protein: CASSVYSGLDETQYF. The CDR3, as DNA: TGTGCCAGCTCTGTATACTCAGGACTCGATGAGACCCAGTACTTC.